This T cell receptor (beta chain) was found in a study of graft-versus-host responses after intestinal transplantation. The study's findings and limits: In recipient marrow, GvH clones were found, and some appeared first in ileum or blood.

TCRdb's copy holds only in-frame clones and misses some; the assay was immunoSEQ multiplex PCR. The table includes approximately 88,000 clones, about 95% detected once. A remark on this clone: Its specificity is unknown.

Germline V gene data show CDR1 as MNHNY and CDR2 as SVGAGI (reference sequence). This CDR3 contains 14 residues. V shed 7 bases, J shed 9 bases, and the junction held 7 bases outside the gene matches. The material sequenced was unstimulated CD4+ T cells sorted from spleen or lymph node cells, taken before transplant. The chain carries TRBV6-6 and TRBJ1-6; 9 bases are shared with TRBD1. This receptor was identified in a human donor who was the organ donor for an intestinal transplant. The CDR3: CASNAGTGTSPLHF. CDR3 nucleotide sequence: TGTGCCAGCAACGCTGGGACAGGGACTTCACCCCTCCACTTT.